This T cell receptor (beta chain) was found in a study of vaccination and CD4 T cells after COVID-19. The overall study: In the convalescent cohort, there were six males and four females, two of them Hispanic.

With the Oncomine TCR Beta short-read assay, DNA from cultured CD4+ T cells was sequenced. TCRdb called the PCR reads again in MiXCR, with one record for every CDR3 protein. Counted here are 7,600 or so distinct CDR3 sequences, less than 25% occurring once; the ten biggest clones make up 9.1%. The germline CDR1 and CDR2 sequences are MDHEN and SYDVKM. This CDR3 is 18 amino acids long. Trimming took 5 bases from V and 2 from J; bases not matched to a gene: 8. The treatment here: approximately nine-day PBMC culture with coronavirus spike peptide pools or control peptides (ViraFEST assay). This clonotype is medium-sized (0.01 to 0.1%) by share. Its antigen is not known.

This TCR was sampled from a human donor who had recovered from COVID-19. Sequences were derived from CD4+ T cells from blood, cultured in vitro, sampled after SARS-CoV-2 vaccination. The chain uses TRBV28 and TRBJ2-1; TRBD2 aligns across 14 bases. The CDR3 loop reads CASSTGTSGRGPYNEQFF. CDR3 sequence (DNA): TGTGCCAGCAGTACCGGGACTAGCGGGAGAGGTCCCTACAATGAGCAGTTCTTC.